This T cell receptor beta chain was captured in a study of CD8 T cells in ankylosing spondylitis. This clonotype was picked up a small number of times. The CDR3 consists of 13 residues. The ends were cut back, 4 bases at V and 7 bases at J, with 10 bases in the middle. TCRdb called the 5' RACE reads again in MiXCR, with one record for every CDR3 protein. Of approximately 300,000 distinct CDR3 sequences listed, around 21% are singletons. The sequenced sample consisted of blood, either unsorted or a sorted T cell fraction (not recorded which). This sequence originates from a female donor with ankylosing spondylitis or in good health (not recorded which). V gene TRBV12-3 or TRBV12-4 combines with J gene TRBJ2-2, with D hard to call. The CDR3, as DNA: TGTGCCAGCAGTTCCTTGGGTGGCGGGGAGCTGTTTTTT. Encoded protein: CASSSLGGGELFF.